The clone carrying this TCR beta chain was seen many times. Its antigen is still unknown. The library was built from approximately 400 ng RNA with molecular barcoded adaptors for alpha/delta and beta/gamma chains. One entry per CDR3 protein, called by TCRdb with MiXCR from the reads. The table lists about 58,000 distinct CDR3 sequences, 9% to 15% of them singletons. This sample stems from a study of read filtering for tumor transcriptome and immune sequencing. Looking at the study overall: After DNase treatment, RNA was made into whole-transcriptome libraries. Study-level results: Correlation between methods rose after single-read clonotypes were removed. Single-read clonotypes: about 81.9% of IR-seq clonotypes (approximately 4% of reads), almost 75% of RNA-seq clonotypes (roughly 43% of reads).

The V gene end was trimmed by 4 bases and the J gene end by 1 base; junction bases not matched to a gene: 8. There are 16 residues in the CDR3. Germline CDR1 reads MGHRA; CDR2 reads YSYEKL. The sample comprised a population of CD138-negative cells sorted from bone marrow. V gene TRBV4-1 combines with J gene TRBJ2-3, with 7 bases fitting TRBD1. The TCR sequence derives from a donor over 35 with multiple myeloma. As DNA, the CDR3 is TGCGCCAGCAGCCTCCGACAGGGTCAGGGCACAGATACGCAGTATTTT. Its protein product is CASSLRQGQGTDTQYF.